Only a few counts were recorded for the clone carrying this T cell receptor (beta chain). This specimen comes from a study of beta chain features in type 1 diabetes. Per germline, CDR1 KGHSH and CDR2 LQKENI. V lost 3 bases and J lost 0, with 9 bases in between. The CDR3 extends over 15 amino acids. Since all of the isolated RNA was reverse transcribed, expressed TCRB transcripts were what got sequenced. The assay was immunoSEQ multiplex PCR, and TCRdb's table has in-frame clones only and misses some. The sample records hundreds of thousands of clones, about 30% being singletons. This receptor was identified in a man aged 18 to 30 in good health. This chain links TRBV18 with TRBJ2-1, with D perhaps matching TRBD1 (5 bases). Sequencing was carried out using naive CD4+ T cells from blood. The CDR3 here is CASSPTALSYNEQFF. CDR3 DNA sequence: TGTGCCAGCTCACCGACAGCGCTCTCCTACAATGAGCAGTTCTTC.